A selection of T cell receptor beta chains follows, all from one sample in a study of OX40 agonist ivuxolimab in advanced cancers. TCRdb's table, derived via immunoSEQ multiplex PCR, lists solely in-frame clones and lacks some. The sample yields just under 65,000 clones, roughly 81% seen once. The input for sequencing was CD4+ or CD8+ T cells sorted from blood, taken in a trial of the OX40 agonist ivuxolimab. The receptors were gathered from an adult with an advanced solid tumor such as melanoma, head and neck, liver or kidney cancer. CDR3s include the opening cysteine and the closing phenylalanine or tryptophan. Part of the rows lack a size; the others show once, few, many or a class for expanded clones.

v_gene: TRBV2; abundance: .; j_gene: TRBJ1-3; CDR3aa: CASRESLGGLANTIYF
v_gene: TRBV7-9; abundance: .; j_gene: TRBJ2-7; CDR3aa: CASSLLRNEQYF
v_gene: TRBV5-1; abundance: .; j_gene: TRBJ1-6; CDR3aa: CASSLVVGGDNSPLHF
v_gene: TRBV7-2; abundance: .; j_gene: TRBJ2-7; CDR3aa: CASSLQGIGYEQYF
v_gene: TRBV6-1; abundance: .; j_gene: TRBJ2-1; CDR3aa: CASSTGLGHNEQFF
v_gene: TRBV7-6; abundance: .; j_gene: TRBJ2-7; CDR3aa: CASSSGTGTEQYF
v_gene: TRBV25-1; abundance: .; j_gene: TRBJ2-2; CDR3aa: CASSELGTGRTGELFF
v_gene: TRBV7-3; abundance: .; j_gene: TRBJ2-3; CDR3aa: CASSLGRADTQYF
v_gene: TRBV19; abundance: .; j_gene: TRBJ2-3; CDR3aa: CASSMGSASPWDTQYF
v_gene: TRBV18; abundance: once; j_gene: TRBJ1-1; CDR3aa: CASSPGQGSNTEAFF
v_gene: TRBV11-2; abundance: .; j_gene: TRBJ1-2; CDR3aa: CASSPRDSSGYTF
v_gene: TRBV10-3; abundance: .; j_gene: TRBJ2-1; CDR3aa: CAISPAGDNEQFF
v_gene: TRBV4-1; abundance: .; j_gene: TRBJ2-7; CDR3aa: CASSQDPGRGKEQYF
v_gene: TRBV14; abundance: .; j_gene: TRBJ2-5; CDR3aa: CASSQFETQYF
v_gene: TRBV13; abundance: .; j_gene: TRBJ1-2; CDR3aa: CASSLASGGVSGGYTF
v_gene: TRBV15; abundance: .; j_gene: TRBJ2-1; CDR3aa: CATSRGGLAGNNEQFF
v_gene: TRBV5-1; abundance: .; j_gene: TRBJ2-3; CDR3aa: CASSVGHGDTQYF
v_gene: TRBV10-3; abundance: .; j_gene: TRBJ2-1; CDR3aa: CAISGPLANEQFF
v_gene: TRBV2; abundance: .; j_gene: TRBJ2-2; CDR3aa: CASSETGIGELFF
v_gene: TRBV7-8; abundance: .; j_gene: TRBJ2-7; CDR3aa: CASSLEDRLHEQYF
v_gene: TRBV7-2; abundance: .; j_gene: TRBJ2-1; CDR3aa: CASSLAGSSYNEQFF